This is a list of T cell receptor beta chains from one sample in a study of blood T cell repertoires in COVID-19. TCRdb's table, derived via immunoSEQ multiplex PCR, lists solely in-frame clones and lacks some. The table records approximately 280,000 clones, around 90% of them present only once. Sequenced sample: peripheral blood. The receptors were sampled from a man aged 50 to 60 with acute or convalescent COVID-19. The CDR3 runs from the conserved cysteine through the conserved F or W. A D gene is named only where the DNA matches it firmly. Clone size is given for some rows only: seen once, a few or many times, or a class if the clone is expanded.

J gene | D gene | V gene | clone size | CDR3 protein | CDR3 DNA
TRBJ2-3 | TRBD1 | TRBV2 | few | CASSPTGGMSTDTQYF | TGTGCCAGCAGTCCTACAGGGGGCATGAGCACAGATACGCAGTATTTT
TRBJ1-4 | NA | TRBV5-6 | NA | CASSLGGFNEKLFF | TGTGCCAGCAGCTTGGGAGGGTTTAATGAAAAACTGTTTTTT
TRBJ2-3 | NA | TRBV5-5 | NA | CASSDRRDSSTDTQYF | TGTGCCAGCAGCGATCGCCGGGACTCAAGCACAGATACGCAGTATTTT
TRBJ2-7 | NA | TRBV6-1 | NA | CASSEGSYYEQYF | TGTGCCAGCAGTGAAGGGTCCTACTACGAGCAGTACTTC
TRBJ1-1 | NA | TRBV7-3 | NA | CASSLGTPNTEAFF | TGTGCCAGCAGCCTCGGGACACCTAACACTGAAGCTTTCTTT
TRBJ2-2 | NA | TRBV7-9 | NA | CASSRDNLGDLGELFF | TGTGCCAGCAGCCGGGACAACCTCGGGGATCTCGGGGAGCTGTTTTTT
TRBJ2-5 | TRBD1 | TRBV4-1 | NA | CASSPGTVQETQYF | TGCGCCAGCAGTCCCGGGACAGTCCAAGAGACCCAGTACTTC
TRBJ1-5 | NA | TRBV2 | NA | CASSDGQPQHF | TGTGCCAGCAGTGACGGTCAGCCCCAGCATTTT
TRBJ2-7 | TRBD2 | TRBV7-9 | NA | CASSPLAPFEQYF | TGTGCCAGCAGCCCACTAGCGCCCTTTGAGCAGTACTTC
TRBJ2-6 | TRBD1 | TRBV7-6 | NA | CASKYSGQGFSGANVLTF | TGTGCCAGCAAGTACTCGGGACAGGGCTTCTCTGGGGCCAACGTCCTGACTTTC
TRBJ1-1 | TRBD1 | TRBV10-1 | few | CASRRTGNTEAFF | TGCGCCAGCAGACGGACAGGGAACACTGAAGCTTTCTTT
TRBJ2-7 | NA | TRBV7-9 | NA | CASSPSGVWYEQYF | TGTGCCAGCTCCCCCTCGGGGGTTTGGTACGAGCAGTACTTC
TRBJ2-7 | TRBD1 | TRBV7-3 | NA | CASSPLPTGDYEQYF | TGTGCCAGCAGTCCACTCCCGACAGGGGACTACGAGCAGTACTTC
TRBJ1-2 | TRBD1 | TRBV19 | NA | CASSIRTGGNNYGYTF | TGTGCCAGTAGTATCCGGACAGGGGGAAACAACTATGGCTACACCTTC
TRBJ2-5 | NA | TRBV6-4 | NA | CASNRPGVQETQYF | TGTGCCAGCAACAGGCCAGGGGTTCAAGAGACCCAGTACTTC
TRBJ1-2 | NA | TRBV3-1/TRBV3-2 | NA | CASSPDSSLGYTF | TGTGCCAGCAGCCCGGACAGTTCCCTCGGCTACACCTTC
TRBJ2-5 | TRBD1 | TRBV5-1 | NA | CASLDPQGAGETQYF | TGCGCCAGCCTTGATCCACAGGGGGCCGGAGAGACCCAGTACTTC
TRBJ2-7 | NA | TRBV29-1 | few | CSVEDRSYEQYF | TGCAGCGTCGAGGACAGATCCTACGAGCAGTACTTC
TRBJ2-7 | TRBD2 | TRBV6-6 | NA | CASSPLLAGGYLLAYEQYF | TGTGCCAGCAGTCCCCTTCTAGCGGGGGGCTATCTACTGGCCTACGAGCAGTACTTC
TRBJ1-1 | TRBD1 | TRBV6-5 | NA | CASSYGTGGTEAFF | TGTGCCAGCAGTTACGGGACAGGGGGGACTGAAGCTTTCTTT
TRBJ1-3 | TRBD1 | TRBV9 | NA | CASSARQGTGNTIYF | TGTGCCAGCAGCGCCAGACAGGGGACCGGAAACACCATATATTTT
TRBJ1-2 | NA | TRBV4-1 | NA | CASSLGAGYTF | TGCGCCAGCAGCCTTGGAGCGGGCTACACCTTC
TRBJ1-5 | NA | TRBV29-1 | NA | CSVGGRGNNQPQHF | TGCAGCGTTGGTGGAAGAGGGAACAATCAGCCCCAGCATTTT
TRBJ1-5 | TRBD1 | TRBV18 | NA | CASSPQGVMSNQPQHF | TGTGCCAGCTCACCGCAGGGGGTAATGAGCAATCAGCCCCAGCATTTT
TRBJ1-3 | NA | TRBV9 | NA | CASSDSQGSGNTIYF | TGTGCCAGCAGCGACTCGCAGGGGAGTGGAAACACCATATATTTT